What follows are 30 T cell receptor beta chains derived from one specimen sequenced in a study of blood T cell repertoires in COVID-19. Produced via immunoSEQ multiplex PCR; TCRdb's table is partial and in-frame only. The data show 110,000 or so clones, 80% to 90% seen once. Source material: peripheral blood. These receptors originate from a man between 35 and 55 years old with acute or convalescent COVID-19.

This clone has only one observation. V is TRBV18 and J is TRBJ2-1; 13 positions match TRBD2. Trimming took 6 bases from V and 7 from J; bases not matched to a gene: 12. This CDR3 is 17 amino acids long. The germline gives CDR1 KGHSH, CDR2 LQKENI. Here the CDR3 reads CASSQRLAGGLGNEQFF. The CDR3 DNA reads as TGTGCCAGCTCCCAAAGACTAGCGGGGGGTCTAGGGAATGAGCAGTTCTTC.

J is TRBJ1-2 and V is TRBV3-1 (or the pseudogene TRBV3-2), with 10 nucleotides matching TRBD1. Trimming cost V 5 bases and J 4 bases; bases outside gene matches: 4. CDR3 size: 14 residues. Germline CDR1 reads LGHDT; CDR2 reads YNNKEL (reference sequence). DNA for the CDR3: TGTGCCAGCAGCATGGGGACAGGGGTCTATGGCTACACCTTC. Its translation: CASSMGTGVYGYTF.

This chain links TRBV11-2 with TRBJ2-4; 12 bases fit TRBD2. The CDR3 is 14 amino acids. Germline assignment: CDR1 SGHAT and CDR2 FQNNGV. V gave up 5 bases and J gave up 6 bases; unmatched junction bases: 2. CDR3 DNA: TGTGCCAGCAGCCTAGCGGGGGGGTCAAACATTCAGTACTTC. It is translated as CASSLAGGSNIQYF.

The chain employs TRBV6-6 and TRBJ2-7; 7 bases fit TRBD1. Germline CDR1 and CDR2: MNHNY and SVGAGI (reference sequence). The CDR3 consists of 15 residues. Germline trimming cut 2 bases from V and 3 bases from J; bases unmatched to any gene: 7. This chain's CDR3 is CASSYTGETYYEQYF. CDR3 nucleotides: TGTGCCAGCAGTTACACAGGGGAGACCTACTACGAGCAGTACTTC.

The CDR3 region is CATSDDYRDGYTF. The DNA for the CDR3 is TGTGCCACCAGTGATGATTACAGGGATGGCTACACCTTC. V usage is TRBV24-1 and J usage is TRBJ1-2; TRBD1 is a possible D gene (6 bases). Between the trimmed V and J ends, which lost 3 bases and 6 bases, there was a span of 10 bases. This CDR3 contains 13 residues. CDR1 and CDR2 from the germline V gene are KGHDR and SFDVKD.

The chain carries TRBV27 and TRBJ2-7; 8 nucleotides align to TRBD1. CDR3 length: 15 residues. Germline CDR1 MNHEY, CDR2 SMNVEV (reference sequence). The V and J ends lost 6 bases and 4 bases, in that order; junction bases with no gene match: 11. This chain's CDR3 is CASSQGHRGLYEQYF. The CDR3 nucleotides read TGTGCCAGCAGCCAAGGGCACAGGGGGTTATACGAGCAGTACTTC.

In this sample, this clone turned up a few times. The rearrangement joins TRBV3-1 (or the pseudogene TRBV3-2) to TRBJ1-6, with D possibly being TRBD1 (5 bases). CDR3 length: 14 amino acids. CDR1 and CDR2 from the germline V gene are LGHDT and YNNKEL (reference sequence). Trimming took off 2 bases at V and 8 bases at J, with 10 bases between the two ends. The DNA of the CDR3 is TGTGCCAGCAGCCAACAGGGTGAGTATTCACCCCTCCACTTT. Its translation is CASSQQGEYSPLHF.

The chain combines TRBV19 with TRBJ1-5, with unresolved D. Germline CDR1 reads LNHDA; CDR2 reads SQIVND (reference sequence). This CDR3 is 15 amino acids long. Trimming pared 7 bases from V and 0 bases from J, leaving 13 bases between. The chain's CDR3 is CASMVTVNSNQPQHF. CDR3 DNA sequence: TGTGCCAGTATGGTCACAGTCAATAGCAATCAGCCCCAGCATTTT.

This chain connects TRBV14 to TRBJ2-7; no reliable D call. The V and J ends lost 1 base and 3 bases respectively, with 4 bases between them. Per the germline V gene, CDR1 is SGHDN and CDR2 is FVKESK. The CDR3 has 12 amino acids. CDR3 amino acids: CASSQAGYEQYF. Here the CDR3 DNA reads TGTGCCAGCAGCCAAGCGGGCTACGAGCAGTACTTC.

V and J are TRBV7-9 and TRBJ1-3, with D uncertain. V was pared by 0 bases and J by 4 bases, with 7 bases between. The CDR3 is 14 residues long. Germline V gene sequence: CDR1 SEHNR, CDR2 FQNEAQ (reference sequence). The CDR3 bases are TGTGCCAGCAGCTTAGCCTTCACAGGAAACACCATATATTTT. Amino acid sequence: CASSLAFTGNTIYF.

V gene TRBV30 combines with J gene TRBJ2-1, with TRBD2 matching 9 bases. Germline CDR1 reads GTSNPN; CDR2 reads SVGIG (reference sequence). The CDR3 totals 12 residues. The CDR3 bases are TGTGCGCATGGACTAGCGTTGCATGAGCAGTTCTTC. It specifies CAHGLALHEQFF. Supplemented by reference TRBV30 and TRBJ2-1, the full variable domain reads SQTIHQWPATLVQPVGSPLSLECTVEGTSNPNLYWYRQAAGRGLQLLFYSVGIGQISSEVPQNLSASRPQDRQFILSSKKLLLSDSGFYLCAHGLALHEQFFGPGTRLTVL.

The rearrangement joins TRBV4-2 to TRBJ2-3; the match to TRBD2 covers 8 bases. Trimming cost V 0 bases and J 4 bases; bases outside gene matches: 6. Per germline, CDR1 LGHNA and CDR2 YNFKEQ. CDR3 length equals 16 residues. The CDR3 region has the DNA TGTGCCAGCAGCCAAGATGGACGGGGGGGCCCAGATACGCAGTATTTT. This gives the protein CASSQDGRGGPDTQYF.

The chain recombines TRBV7-9 with TRBJ2-3; D perhaps matches TRBD1 (6 bases). Germline V gene lookup returns CDR1 SEHNR and CDR2 FQNEAQ (reference sequence). V was cut by 7 bases and J by 0 bases, with 14 bases left in between. The CDR3 consists of 15 residues. CDR3 loop: CASIPPGDSTDTQYF. The CDR3 DNA reads as TGTGCCAGCATTCCCCCAGGGGATAGCACAGATACGCAGTATTTT.

This clone was observed a few times. This chain joins TRBV7-9 and TRBJ1-6; 9 positions agree with TRBD1. V shed 5 bases and J 10 bases; nucleotides not matched to a gene: 6. This CDR3 is 14 amino acids long. CDR1 SEHNR and CDR2 FQNEAQ come from the germline V gene (reference sequence). Here the CDR3 reads CASSRDRAGSPLHF. The CDR3 coding sequence is TGTGCCAGCAGCCGGGACAGGGCAGGGTCACCCCTCCACTTT.

The chain recombines TRBV19 with TRBJ1-1; D is possibly TRBD1 (5 bases). The CDR3 sequence is 18 residues long. V shed 5 bases and J shed 0 bases, with 22 bases lying between them. Per the germline V gene, CDR1 is LNHDA and CDR2 is SQIVND (reference sequence). The CDR3, as DNA: TGTGCCAGTAGTCTGTCGGTACGGGCACAGGCGTTGAACACTGAAGCTTTCTTT. Amino acids: CASSLSVRAQALNTEAFF.

The genes are TRBV6-5 and TRBJ2-2, with TRBD1 identical over 8 bases. Looked up from germline, CDR1 is MNHEY and CDR2 is SVGAGI. With 6 bases clipped from V and 6 bases from J, the junction kept 9 bases outside the gene matches. The CDR3 has 15 residues. The CDR3 here is CASRKGQVSAGELFF. Written as DNA, the CDR3 is TGTGCCAGCAGGAAGGGACAGGTTTCCGCCGGGGAGCTGTTTTTT.

This clone was detected a few times. The chain recombines TRBV5-4 with TRBJ2-7, with 8 bases identical to TRBD1. Germline V CDR1 and CDR2: SGHNT, YYREEE (reference sequence). This CDR3 has 17 residues. V dropped 1 base and J dropped 5; count of bases not matched to a gene: 14. Here the CDR3 reads CASSLRVPGGGKDEQYF. As DNA, the CDR3 is TGTGCCAGCAGCTTGCGTGTTCCAGGGGGCGGTAAGGACGAGCAGTACTTC.

This sequence joins TRBV9 and TRBJ2-5, with 7 bases fitting TRBD1. V lost 3 bases to trimming and J lost 2 bases; unmatched junction nucleotides: 4. The CDR3 length is 14 residues. Germline V lookup: CDR1 SGDLS, CDR2 YYNGEE. This chain's CDR3 is CASSATGLQETQYF. For the CDR3, the DNA is TGTGCCAGCAGCGCGACAGGGCTACAAGAGACCCAGTACTTC.

The gene calls are TRBV19 and TRBJ1-2; 8 nucleotides match TRBD1. The CDR3 is 13 residues long. Germline V gives CDR1 LNHDA, CDR2 SQIVND (reference sequence). With V trimmed by 7 bases and J by 3 bases, 4 bases remained unmatched. The DNA of the CDR3 is TGTGCCAGTAATGACAGGGGTGACTATGGCTACACCTTC. It specifies CASNDRGDYGYTF.

This chain uses TRBV7-9 with TRBJ1-3; no definite D call. CDR3 length: 14 amino acids. With 8 bases removed from V and 3 bases from J, the gap between germline ends came to 14 bases. CDR1 is SEHNR, CDR2 FQNEAQ, per germline (reference sequence). This chain's CDR3 is CASAAFSGGNTIYF. In nucleotides, the CDR3 is TGTGCCAGCGCCGCCTTCTCGGGTGGAAACACCATATATTTT.

This clone has only a few counts. V usage is TRBV12-3 or TRBV12-4 and J usage is TRBJ1-1; D is uncertain. The V end was cut by 5 bases, the J end by 1 base, with 8 bases between. This CDR3 contains 13 residues. DNA for the CDR3: TGTGCCAGCAGTCTGATCAGGAACACTGAAGCTTTCTTT. The encoded protein is CASSLIRNTEAFF.

This chain connects TRBV21-1 to TRBJ1-3; the table's D call TRBD1 went unverified against the DNA. TRBV21-1 corresponds to a pseudogene. The length of the CDR3 is 17 residues. The CDR3 nucleotides are TGTGCCAGCAGCCCCTTCCAGGGGGTGAGCTCTGGAAACACCATATATTTT. As protein: CASSPFQGVSSGNTIYF.

The chain uses TRBV27 and TRBJ2-3, with a tentative D call TRBD2 (7 bases). This CDR3 has 17 residues. Germline CDR1 reads MNHEY; CDR2 reads SMNVEV (reference sequence). The V end lost 2 bases, the J end lost 3 bases, and 18 bases lay between the germline ends. Here the CDR3 DNA reads TGTGCCAGCAGTTTAATGGGGGGGGGCGCGGTAACAGATACGCAGTATTTT. Translating gives CASSLMGGGAVTDTQYF.

The V gene is TRBV2, the J gene TRBJ2-1; D call uncertain. The CDR3 extends over 15 amino acids. The V end was cut by 4 bases, the J end by 0 bases, with 10 bases between. Germline V gene data show CDR1 as SNHLY and CDR2 as FYNNEI. CDR3 residues: CASSVGQRSYNEQFF. CDR3 DNA: TGTGCCAGCAGTGTAGGTCAGCGCTCCTACAATGAGCAGTTCTTC.

The chain is built from TRBV5-6 and TRBJ1-2; D gene ambiguous. The CDR3 spans 14 residues. V lost 2 bases, J lost 5 bases, and 13 bases lay in between. In germline, CDR1 is SGHDT, CDR2 YYEEEE. The CDR3 bases are TGTGCCAGCAGCTTCGCGACCGGGTGGTATGGCTACACCTTC. Translated, it gives CASSFATGWYGYTF. The whole variable domain, filled in from reference TRBV5-6 and TRBJ1-2, reads DAGVTQSPTHLIKTRGQQVTLRCSPKSGHDTVSWYQQALGQGPQFIFQYYEEEERQRGNFPDRFSGHQFPNYSSELNVNALLLGDSALYLCASSFATGWYGYTFGSGTRLTVV.

V usage is TRBV11-2 and J usage is TRBJ1-3; D is possibly TRBD1 (5 bases). This CDR3 has 14 amino acids. Trimming left V 8 bases short and J 0 bases short, with 11 bases between. From germline, CDR1 is SGHAT and CDR2 FQNNGV. The CDR3 here is CASRTDTSGNTIYF. CDR3 bases: TGTGCCAGCCGGACGGACACCTCTGGAAACACCATATATTTT.

V gene TRBV27 combines with J gene TRBJ2-3; no clear D. Germline values: CDR1 MNHEY, CDR2 SMNVEV (reference sequence). V gave up 1 base and J gave up 1 base, with 6 bases separating them. The CDR3 loop spans 14 amino acids. Written as DNA, the CDR3 is TGTGCCAGCAGTTTATTCGGTGGCACAGATACGCAGTATTTT. The encoded protein is CASSLFGGTDTQYF.

The chain joins TRBV6-5 to TRBJ2-3; 8 bases line up with TRBD2. Germline assignment: CDR1 MNHEY and CDR2 SVGAGI. Germline trimming cut 6 bases from V and 2 bases from J; bases unmatched to any gene: 4. The CDR3 is made up of 14 amino acids. CDR3 nucleotides: TGTGCCAGCAGAGCGGGGGCTTACACAGATACGCAGTATTTT. Its translation is CASRAGAYTDTQYF.

This clone has a single count. This chain uses TRBV7-2 with TRBJ2-5, with 13 bases lining up with TRBD2. The CDR3 is 16 amino acids. J gave up 3 bases and V 5 bases, and 6 bases lay outside the gene matches. Germline CDR1 and CDR2: SGHTA and FQGNSA. DNA of the CDR3: TGTGCCAGCAGCCCCCGGACTAGCGGGGGTGAAGAGACCCAGTACTTC. It encodes CASSPRTSGGEETQYF.

The chain combines TRBV19 with TRBJ1-1; no clear D. CDR3 length: 15 amino acids. Germline lookup yields CDR1 LNHDA and CDR2 SQIVND (reference sequence). V lost 3 bases, J lost 1 base, and 12 bases lay in between. The CDR3 loop is CASSISGSGNTEAFF. CDR3 nucleotides: TGTGCCAGTAGTATCTCAGGTTCAGGGAACACTGAAGCTTTCTTT.